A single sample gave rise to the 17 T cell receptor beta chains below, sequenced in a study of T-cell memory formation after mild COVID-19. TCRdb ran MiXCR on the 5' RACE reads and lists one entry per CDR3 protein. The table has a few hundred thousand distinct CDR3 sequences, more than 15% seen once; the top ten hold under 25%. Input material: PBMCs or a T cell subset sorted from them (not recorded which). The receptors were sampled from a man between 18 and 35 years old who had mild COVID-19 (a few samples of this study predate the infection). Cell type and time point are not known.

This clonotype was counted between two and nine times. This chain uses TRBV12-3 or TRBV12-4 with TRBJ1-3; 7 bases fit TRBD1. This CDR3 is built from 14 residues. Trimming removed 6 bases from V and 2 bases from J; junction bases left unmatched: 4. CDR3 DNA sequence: TGTGCCAGCAGGCCAACAGGGGCTGGAAACACCATATATTTT. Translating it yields CASRPTGAGNTIYF.

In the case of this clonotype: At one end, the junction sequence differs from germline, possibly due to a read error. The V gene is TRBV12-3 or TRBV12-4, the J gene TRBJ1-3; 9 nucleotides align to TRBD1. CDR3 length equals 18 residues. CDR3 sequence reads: CASSSSPTGGSTGNTICF. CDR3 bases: TGTGCCAGCAGTTCGAGCCCTACAGGGGGCAGTACTGGAAACACCATATGTTTT.

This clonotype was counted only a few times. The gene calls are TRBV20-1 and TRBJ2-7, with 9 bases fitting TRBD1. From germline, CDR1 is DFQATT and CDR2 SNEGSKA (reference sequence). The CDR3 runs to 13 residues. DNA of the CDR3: TGCAGCCCCGCCGGGGACAGGGACCACGAGCAGTACGTC. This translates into CSPAGDRDHEQYV.

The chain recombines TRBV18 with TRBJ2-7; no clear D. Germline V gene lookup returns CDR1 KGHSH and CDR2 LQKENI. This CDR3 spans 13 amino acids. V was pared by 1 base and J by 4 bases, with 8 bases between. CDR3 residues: CASSPQKEYEQYF. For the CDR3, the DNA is TGTGCCAGCTCACCACAGAAGGAGTACGAGCAGTACTTC.

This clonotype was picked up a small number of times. CDR3: CATDPGGVDGYTF. The CDR3 bases are TGTGCCACTGATCCAGGGGGCGTCGATGGCTACACCTTC. The chain employs TRBV19 and TRBJ1-2; 8 bases align to TRBD1. V lost 10 bases and J lost 6; bases outside the gene matches: 10. From germline, CDR1 is LNHDA and CDR2 SQIVND (reference sequence). CDR3 length: 13 amino acids.

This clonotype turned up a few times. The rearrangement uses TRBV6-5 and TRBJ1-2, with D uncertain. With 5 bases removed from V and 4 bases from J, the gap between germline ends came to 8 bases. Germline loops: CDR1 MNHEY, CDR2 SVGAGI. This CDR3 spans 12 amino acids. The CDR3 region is CASSHDTYGYTF. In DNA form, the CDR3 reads TGTGCCAGCAGTCACGACACCTATGGCTACACCTTC.

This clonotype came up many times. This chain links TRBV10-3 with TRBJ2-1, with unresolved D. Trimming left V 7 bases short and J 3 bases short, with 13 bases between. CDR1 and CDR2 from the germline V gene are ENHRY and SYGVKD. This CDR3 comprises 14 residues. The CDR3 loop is CAITYSDIYNEQFF. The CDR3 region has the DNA TGTGCCATCACCTATAGTGATATCTACAATGAGCAGTTCTTC.

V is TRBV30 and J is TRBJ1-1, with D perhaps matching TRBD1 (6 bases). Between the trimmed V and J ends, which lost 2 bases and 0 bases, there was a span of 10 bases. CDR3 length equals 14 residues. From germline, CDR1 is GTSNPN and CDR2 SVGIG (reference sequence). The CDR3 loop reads CAWSRDNMNTEAFF. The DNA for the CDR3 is TGTGCCTGGAGTCGGGACAACATGAACACTGAAGCTTTCTTT.

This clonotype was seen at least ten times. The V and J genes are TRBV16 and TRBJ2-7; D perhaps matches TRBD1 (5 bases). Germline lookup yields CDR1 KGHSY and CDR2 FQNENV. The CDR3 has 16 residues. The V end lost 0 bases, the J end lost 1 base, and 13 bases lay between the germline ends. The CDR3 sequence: CASSQSVQGSSYEQYV. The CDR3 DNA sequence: TGTGCCAGCAGCCAATCGGTCCAGGGCTCGTCCTACGAGCAGTACGTC.

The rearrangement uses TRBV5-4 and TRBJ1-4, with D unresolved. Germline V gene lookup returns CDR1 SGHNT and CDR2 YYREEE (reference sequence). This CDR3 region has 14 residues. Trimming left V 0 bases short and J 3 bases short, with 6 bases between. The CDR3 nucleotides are TGTGCCAGCAGCTTGGCCCAGCCTAATGAAAAACTGTTTTTT. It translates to CASSLAQPNEKLFF.

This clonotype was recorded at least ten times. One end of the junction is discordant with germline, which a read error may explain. CDR3 in DNA: TGTGCCAGCTCACCCTCGACAGGGGAAGTCTTT. Protein product: CASSPSTGEVF. The chain combines TRBV18 with TRBJ1-1; 8 bases align to TRBD1. Per the germline V gene, CDR1 is KGHSH and CDR2 is LQKENI. The CDR3 loop spans 11 amino acids.

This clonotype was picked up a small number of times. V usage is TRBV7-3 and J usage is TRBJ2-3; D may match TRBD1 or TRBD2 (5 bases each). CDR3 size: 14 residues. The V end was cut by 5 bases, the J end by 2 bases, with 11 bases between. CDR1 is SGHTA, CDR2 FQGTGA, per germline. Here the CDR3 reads CASSPRGLTDTQYF. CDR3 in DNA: TGTGCCAGCAGCCCTCGGGGCCTCACAGATACGCAGTATTTT.

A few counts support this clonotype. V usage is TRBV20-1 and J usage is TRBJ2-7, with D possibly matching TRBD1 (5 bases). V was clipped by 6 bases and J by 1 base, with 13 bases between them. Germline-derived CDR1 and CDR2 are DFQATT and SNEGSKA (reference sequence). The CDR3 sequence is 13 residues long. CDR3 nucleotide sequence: TGCAGTGCCCGCACAGGCCCTTCCTACGAGCAGTACTTC. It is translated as CSARTGPSYEQYF.

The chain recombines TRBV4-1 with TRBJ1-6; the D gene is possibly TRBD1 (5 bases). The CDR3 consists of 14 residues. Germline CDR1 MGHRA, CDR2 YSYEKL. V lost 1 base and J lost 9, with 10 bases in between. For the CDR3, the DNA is TGCGCCAGCAGCCAAGGGGGCCGAAGTTCACCCCTCCACTTT. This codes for CASSQGGRSSPLHF.

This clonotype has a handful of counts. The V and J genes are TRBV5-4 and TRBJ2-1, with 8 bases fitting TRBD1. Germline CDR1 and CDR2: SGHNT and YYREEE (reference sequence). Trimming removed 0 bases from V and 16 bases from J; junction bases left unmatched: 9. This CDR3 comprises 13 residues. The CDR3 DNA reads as TGTGCCAGCAGCTTGGGTAATGGACAGGGTAGTTTCTTC. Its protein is CASSLGNGQGSFF.

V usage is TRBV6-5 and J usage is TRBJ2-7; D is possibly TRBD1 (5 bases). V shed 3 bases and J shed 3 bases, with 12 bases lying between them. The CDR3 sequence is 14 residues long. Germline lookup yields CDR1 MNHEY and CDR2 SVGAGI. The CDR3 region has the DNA TGTGCCAGCAGTTATGGTCAGGGTGTCTACGAGCAGTACTTC. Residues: CASSYGQGVYEQYF.

This CDR3 reads CAWSRVDQPQHF. Here the CDR3 DNA reads TGTGCCTGGAGTAGGGTGGATCAGCCCCAGCATTTT. V usage is TRBV30 and J usage is TRBJ1-5, with D unresolved. In germline, CDR1 is GTSNPN, CDR2 SVGIG (reference sequence). V was shortened by 2 bases and J by 5 bases, with 7 bases between the two germline ends. The CDR3 consists of 12 residues.